These 9 T cell receptor beta chains share one sample of origin, sequenced in a study of cytomegalovirus exposure and HLA in healthy donors. Primers: 60 Vbeta forward and 13 Jbeta reverse. Sequencing used immunoSEQ multiplex PCR; TCRdb keeps in-frame clones, though not all of them. The table includes under 200,000 clones, around four fifths detected once. Sequencing input: PBMCs. The receptors originated from a female donor in good health and CMV-seronegative.

The chain is built from TRBV29-1 and TRBJ1-5; 10 positions agree with TRBD1. Germline V gene lookup returns CDR1 SQVTM and CDR2 ANQGSEA. The V gene end was trimmed by 6 bases and the J gene end by 7 bases; junction bases not matched to a gene: 9. This CDR3 has 14 residues. DNA for the CDR3: TGCAGCGTGGCGACGGGACAGGGGAACCAGCCCCAGCATTTT. It codes for CSVATGQGNQPQHF.

The chain carries TRBV25-1 and TRBJ2-2; D might be TRBD1 (5 bases). This CDR3 comprises 17 residues. The germline gives CDR1 MGHDK, CDR2 SYGVNS. V was trimmed by 0 bases and J by 1 base, leaving 12 bases between them. The CDR3 loop reads CASSEYGAGLNTGELFF. The CDR3 DNA reads TGTGCCAGCAGTGAATATGGGGCAGGGCTGAACACCGGGGAGCTGTTTTTT.

This chain's CDR3 is CATSRDGAGAGAFF. The CDR3 region has the DNA TGTGCCACCAGCAGAGATGGGGCAGGGGCTGGAGCTTTCTTT. V usage is TRBV15 and J usage is TRBJ1-1; D might be TRBD1 (6 bases). Germline CDR1 is LNHNV and CDR2 is YYDKDF (reference sequence). Trimming shortened V by 0 bases and J by 10 bases, and 15 bases separated the two germline ends. The CDR3 is made up of 14 amino acids.

The rearrangement joins TRBV28 to TRBJ1-4; 7 positions match TRBD1. The trim removed 5 bases at V and 0 bases at J, leaving 0 bases unmatched. CDR1 and CDR2 from the germline V gene are MDHEN and SYDVKM. The CDR3 runs to 14 residues. CDR3 in amino acids: CASSTGATNEKLFF. The CDR3 coding sequence is TGTGCCAGCAGTACAGGGGCAACTAATGAAAAACTGTTTTTT.

This chain connects TRBV19 to TRBJ2-1; tentative D call: TRBD1 (6 bases). V was pared by 0 bases and J by 6 bases, with 9 bases between. CDR1 is LNHDA and CDR2 is SQIVND in the germline V gene (reference sequence). The CDR3 length is 14 residues. The CDR3 coding sequence is TGTGCCAGTAGTATAGAGCAGGGGAGCAATGAGCAGTTCTTC. It codes for CASSIEQGSNEQFF.

This chain uses TRBV11-2 with TRBJ2-1, with 7 positions matching TRBD2. Germline V gene lookup returns CDR1 SGHAT and CDR2 FQNNGV. J gave up 9 bases and V 6 bases, and 11 bases lay outside the gene matches. CDR3 size: 14 residues. The CDR3 here is CASSSGTTSFEQFF. DNA for the CDR3: TGTGCCAGCAGTTCCGGGACTACGAGTTTTGAGCAGTTCTTC.

This clone was seen once. The genes are TRBV4-1 and TRBJ1-2, with D perhaps matching TRBD1 (5 bases). V was shortened by 1 base and J by 7 bases, with 19 bases between the two germline ends. The germline CDR1 and CDR2 sequences are MGHRA and YSYEKL. This CDR3 comprises 16 residues. The CDR3 nucleotides read TGCGCCAGCAGCCAAGGGCAGAGCTCCGCCGGGGGTGGCTACACCTTC. It is translated as CASSQGQSSAGGGYTF.

V usage is TRBV5-1 and J usage is TRBJ2-7; the D is unclear. V gave up 0 bases and J gave up 4 bases, with 14 bases separating them. CDR1 is SGHRS, CDR2 YFSETQ, per germline. This CDR3 region has 15 residues. CDR3 nucleotide sequence: TGCGCCAGCAGCTTGGTTCAGGAACGGAAGTACGAGCAGTACTTC. Translation gives CASSLVQERKYEQYF.

The V gene is TRBV7-2, the J gene TRBJ1-4; D might be TRBD1 (5 bases). V gave up 4 bases and J gave up 8 bases, with 14 bases separating them. CDR3 length: 14 residues. The germline gives CDR1 SGHTA, CDR2 FQGNSA. The CDR3 here is CASSWGLKREKLFF. The CDR3 DNA reads as TGTGCCAGCAGCTGGGGCCTCAAGAGGGAAAAACTGTTTTTT.